This paragraph reports one TCR beta chain. Per the study methods: Amplification of reference gene primers was used by the study to estimate nucleated cell counts. Sequenced by immunoSEQ multiplex PCR; TCRdb stores in-frame clones only, minus some. V and J calls and clone size are those listed in that table; D and trimming were worked out from the DNA. The sample has about 130,000 clones; roughly 80% are singletons. These data come from a study of blood T cell repertoires in COVID-19. Study-wide background: Specimens from acute and convalescent COVID-19 originated in the United States, Italy and Spain. T cells, B-cell-depleted T cells, or PBMCs provided the cDNA or gDNA that served as material.

V lost 0 bases and J 1 base, leaving 11 bases between the germline ends. Germline V gene lookup returns CDR1 LGHDT and CDR2 YNNKEL (reference sequence). CDR3 length equals 16 residues. The specimen was peripheral blood. The receptor's source is a man in his fifties or sixties with acute or convalescent COVID-19. This chain connects TRBV3-1 (or the pseudogene TRBV3-2) to TRBJ2-3; maybe TRBD2 (5 bases). The CDR3: CASSQDMGSGTDTQYF. In DNA form, the CDR3 reads TGTGCCAGCAGCCAAGATATGGGGAGCGGCACAGATACGCAGTATTTT.